The 13 T cell receptor beta chains below all came from one sample that was sequenced in a study of T cell responses to AZD1222 COVID-19 vaccine. Assay used: immunoSEQ multiplex PCR; TCRdb lists only in-frame clones, some missing. The repertoire holds about 120,000 clones, with approximately 85% as singletons. This specimen consisted of peripheral blood, obtained on day 0 of AZD1222 vaccination. The receptors here all came from an adult in good health.

The chain employs TRBV12-3 or TRBV12-4 and TRBJ1-2; the match to TRBD1 covers 10 bases. The CDR3 runs 13 residues. V dropped 6 bases and J dropped 4; count of bases not matched to a gene: 2. This chain's CDR3 is CASRRTGGYGYTF. The CDR3 DNA reads as TGTGCCAGCAGGCGGACAGGGGGCTATGGCTACACCTTC.

The chain is built from TRBV7-9 and TRBJ1-2; no clear D gene. Between the trimmed V and J ends, which lost 1 base and 5 bases, there was a span of 11 bases. The CDR3 contains 14 residues. Germline values: CDR1 SEHNR, CDR2 FQNEAQ (reference sequence). The chain's CDR3 is CASSLGEYFYGYTF. CDR3 DNA sequence: TGTGCCAGCAGCTTAGGAGAGTATTTTTATGGCTACACCTTC. Combining the CDR3 with reference TRBV7-9 and TRBJ1-2 gives the whole variable domain DTGVSQNPRHKITKRGQNVTFRCDPISEHNRLYWYRQTLGQGPEFLTYFQNEAQLEKSRLLSDRFSAERPKGSFSTLEIQRTEQGDSAMYLCASSLGEYFYGYTFGSGTRLTVV.

J is TRBJ2-1 and V is TRBV5-5; 11 nucleotides align to TRBD2. After removal of 4 bases from V and 2 bases from J, the junction contained 5 bases not matched to a gene. The CDR3 sequence is 16 residues long. CDR1 is SGHKS and CDR2 is YYEKEE in the germline V gene (reference sequence). The CDR3 nucleotides are TGTGCCAGCAGCCCTAGCGGGGGGAACACCTACAATGAGCAGTTCTTC. Its protein is CASSPSGGNTYNEQFF.

This clone was observed a few times. The chain combines TRBV27 with TRBJ1-5; D is ambiguous. The germline CDR1 and CDR2 sequences are MNHEY and SMNVEV (reference sequence). The CDR3 has 12 amino acids. Trimming took 4 bases from V and 3 from J, leaving 4 bases between them. The CDR3 spells CASSSFNQPQHF. The DNA of the CDR3 is TGTGCCAGCAGTTCCTTCAATCAGCCCCAGCATTTT.

This chain joins TRBV4-1 and TRBJ2-7, with TRBD1 identical over 9 bases. Trimming took 0 bases from V and 6 from J; bases not matched to a gene: 21. The CDR3 covers 20 residues. CDR1 and CDR2 from the germline V gene are MGHRA and YSYEKL. CDR3 DNA sequence: TGCGCCAGCAGCCAAGATCCCCCGACAGGGGGAGGGGGTCGTTCGGTCGAGCAGTACTTC. Encoded protein: CASSQDPPTGGGGRSVEQYF.

The V gene is TRBV19, the J gene TRBJ1-2; 8 bases are a match to TRBD1. CDR3 size: 14 residues. Per the germline V gene, CDR1 is LNHDA and CDR2 is SQIVND (reference sequence). The ends lost 5 bases at V and 2 bases at J; junction bases unmatched: 4. The CDR3 region is CASSQAGGNYGYTF. CDR3 nucleotides: TGTGCCAGTAGTCAGGCAGGGGGCAACTATGGCTACACCTTC. Together with reference TRBV19 and TRBJ1-2, the CDR3 gives the full variable domain: DGGITQSPKYLFRKEGQNVTLSCEQNLNHDAMYWYRQDPGQGLRLIYYSQIVNDFQKGDIAEGYSVSREKKESFPLTVTSAQKNPTAFYLCASSQAGGNYGYTFGSGTRLTVV.

The gene calls are TRBV19 and TRBJ1-5; D is uncertain. V was shortened by 5 bases and J by 0 bases, with 8 bases between the two germline ends. Germline CDR1 and CDR2: LNHDA and SQIVND (reference sequence). The CDR3 length is 14 residues. The CDR3 DNA sequence: TGTGCCAGTAGTTGGCAGGATAGCAATCAGCCCCAGCATTTT. It encodes CASSWQDSNQPQHF.

The V gene is TRBV28, the J gene TRBJ2-1; a weak D match, TRBD1 (5 bases). The CDR3 runs to 12 residues. V gave up 8 bases and J gave up 7 bases, with 12 bases separating them. Germline CDR1 MDHEN, CDR2 SYDVKM. The DNA for the CDR3 is TGTGCCAGCGTTGAAGGGGCTAATGAGCAGTTCTTC. This translates into CASVEGANEQFF. The entire variable domain, with the rest obtained from reference TRBV28 and TRBJ2-1, is as follows: DVKVTQSSRYLVKRTGEKVFLECVQDMDHENMFWYRQDPGLGLRLIYFSYDVKMKEKGDIPEGYSVSREKKERFSLILESASTNQTSMYLCASVEGANEQFFGPGTRLTVL.

This rearrangement joins TRBV3-1 (or the pseudogene TRBV3-2) to TRBJ1-2; D perhaps matches TRBD1 (6 bases). The length of the CDR3 is 14 residues. CDR1 LGHDT and CDR2 YNNKEL come from the germline V gene (reference sequence). The V gene lost 4 bases and the J gene lost 2 bases, with 11 bases spanning the gap. For the CDR3, the DNA is TGTGCCAGCAGCCGGAATGACAGGAACTATGGCTACACCTTC. Encoded protein: CASSRNDRNYGYTF.

This clone has only a few counts. The rearrangement joins TRBV11-3 to TRBJ2-7; D is perhaps TRBD2 (7 bases). The CDR3 consists of 15 residues. From germline, CDR1 is SGHNT and CDR2 YENEEA. Trimming took off 5 bases at V and 4 bases at J, with 18 bases between the two ends. The CDR3 DNA is TGTGCCAGCAGCCCAAGGGGGGGGCCCCAATACGAGCAGTACTTC. It encodes CASSPRGGPQYEQYF.

The chain uses TRBV12-5 and TRBJ2-2; no definite D call. The CDR3 consists of 16 residues. Trimming stripped 0 bases from V and 2 bases from J, with 10 bases between. The germline V gene has CDR1 LGHNT and CDR2 FRNRAP. CDR3 sequence reads: CASGLVLERNTGELFF. DNA of the CDR3: TGTGCTAGTGGTTTGGTACTGGAACGAAACACCGGGGAGCTGTTTTTT.

The V and J genes are TRBV11-2 and TRBJ1-4, with no clear D. V lost 3 bases and J lost 8, with 16 bases in between. Germline CDR1 and CDR2: SGHAT and FQNNGV. CDR3 size: 15 residues. The CDR3 reads CASSFKGPEGEKLFF. The DNA of the CDR3 is TGTGCCAGCAGCTTTAAGGGCCCGGAGGGCGAAAAACTGTTTTTT.

In DNA form, the CDR3 reads TGTGCCAGTAGCCTCCCGGGGGGGGGCCTTGTCAATGAGCAGTTCTTC. This sequence encodes CASSLPGGGLVNEQFF. The chain has TRBV19 and TRBJ2-1; TRBD2 aligns across 8 bases. V was clipped by 6 bases and J by 6 bases; unmatched bases: 13. Per the germline V gene, CDR1 is LNHDA and CDR2 is SQIVND (reference sequence). The CDR3 is 16 residues long.